This T cell receptor (beta chain) comes out of a study of regulatory T cells in long-lasting Graves disease. Overall study: Over 5 years of antithyroid drugs plus positive TSH receptor antibodies defined persistent Graves' disease. Study conclusions and caveats: Persistent disease exhibited a predilection for TRBV28, TRBJ1-2 and TRBJ2-5.

Time point noted: persistent/refractory GD, antithyroid drugs over 5 years with positive TRAb. Isolated PBMC RNA provided the starting material for the TCR library. About this clonotype: Its antigen is currently unknown.

CDR3 length equals 16 residues. Per the germline V gene, CDR1 is DFQATT and CDR2 is SNEGSKA (reference sequence). Trimming took 0 bases from V and 6 from J, leaving 20 bases between them. For TCR beta, libraries came from iRepertoire HTBI primers and Arm-PCR of CDR3 regions. In TCRdb, the multiplex PCR reads were re-called with MiXCR into one record per CDR3 protein. The sample holds roughly 430,000 distinct CDR3 sequences, roughly a fifth seen once. This receptor was identified in a female donor with Graves disease. V gene TRBV20-1 combines with J gene TRBJ1-2, with D hard to call. Sequenced material: peripheral blood mononuclear cells (PBMCs), taken when the disease was refractory, from a patient treated with antithyroid drugs. CDR3 protein: CSARDLPDGRENGYTF. CDR3 nucleotides: TGCAGTGCTAGAGACCTACCCGATGGGAGGGAAAATGGCTACACCTTC.